This TCR beta chain emerged from a study of T-cell memory formation after mild COVID-19. General study findings and limits: The study found contracting CD4+ clones mainly in CM and EM and contracting CD8+ clones in EMRA. Clones contracting over day 15 to 85 were CD4/CD8 balanced, with later expanders leaning CD4+. The finding that pre-infection memory included some responding clones suggested that cross-reactive memory joined.

The germline V gene has CDR1 SQVTM and CDR2 ANQGSEA. This CDR3 is 13 amino acids long. V lost 3 bases, J lost 0 bases, and 6 bases lay in between. After 5'RACE with constant-segment primers, TCR alpha and TCR beta cDNA libraries carrying sample barcodes and UMIs were obtained. TCRdb re-called the 5' RACE reads with MiXCR, one entry per CDR3 protein. The sample lists a few hundred thousand distinct CDR3 sequences; around 20% were seen once. As concerns this clonotype: Its antigen is unknown.

The clonotype originates from a man younger than 30 who had mild COVID-19 (a few samples of this study predate the infection). Cell type and time point are not known. The genes are TRBV29-1 and TRBJ2-1; no clear D gene. Input material: PBMCs or a T cell subset sorted from them (not recorded which). The CDR3 DNA reads TGCAGCGTTGACGGCAGCTCCTACAATGAGCAGTTCTTC. It encodes CSVDGSSYNEQFF.